One sample yielded the 13 T cell receptor beta chains listed below, sequenced in a study of blood T cell dynamics during melanoma immunotherapy. Regarding time point: week 3, after first cycle of checkpoint inhibitor. TCRdb's copy holds only in-frame clones and misses some; the assay was immunoSEQ multiplex PCR. Here the sample spans roughly 30,000 clones, approximately 88% being singletons. The material was blood, obtained from a patient treated with checkpoint blockade. The receptor source for this set is a human donor with melanoma.

The gene calls are TRBV7-9 and TRBJ2-7; D gene unclear. CDR1 is SEHNR, CDR2 FQNEAQ, per germline (reference sequence). The CDR3 runs 11 residues. Trimming stripped 3 bases from V and 5 bases from J, with 5 bases between. The CDR3 DNA follows: TGTGCCAGCAGCTTTCATCACGAGCAGTACTTC. Its translation: CASSFHHEQYF.

The chain uses TRBV9 and TRBJ2-2, with 13 positions matching TRBD2. The germline V gene encodes CDR1 SGDLS and CDR2 YYNGEE. V lost 2 bases, J lost 5 bases, and 3 bases stayed unmatched. The CDR3 is 16 amino acids. CDR3 sequence reads: CASSVRLAGGTGELFF. The CDR3, as DNA: TGTGCCAGCAGCGTGAGACTAGCGGGGGGTACCGGGGAGCTGTTTTTT.

The genes are TRBV18 and TRBJ2-7; possibly TRBD1 for D (6 bases). The germline gives CDR1 KGHSH, CDR2 LQKENI. V lost 1 base to trimming and J lost 2 bases, with 18 bases between them. The CDR3 loop spans 17 amino acids. In DNA, the CDR3 is TGTGCCAGCTCACCACGGTCCTCGGGGACACTGACCTACGAGCAGTACTTC. It translates to CASSPRSSGTLTYEQYF.

The gene calls are TRBV5-1 and TRBJ2-1; TRBD2 is a possible D gene (6 bases). The CDR3 has 16 residues. Trimming removed 4 bases from V and 0 bases from J, with 14 bases in between. Germline V gene lookup returns CDR1 SGHRS and CDR2 YFSETQ. DNA of the CDR3: TGCGCCAGCAGCGGCCGGGACTCGAGCTCCTACAATGAGCAGTTCTTC. Its translation: CASSGRDSSSYNEQFF.

V gene TRBV29-1 combines with J gene TRBJ1-2; D call uncertain. CDR3 length equals 11 residues. V was clipped by 6 bases and J by 7 bases, with 12 bases between them. Germline assignment: CDR1 SQVTM and CDR2 ANQGSEA. The CDR3: CSVTNNAGYTF. In nucleotides, the CDR3 is TGCAGCGTAACGAATAACGCTGGCTACACCTTC.

The chain recombines TRBV6-5 with TRBJ1-4, with D possibly being TRBD1 (5 bases). V shed 7 bases and J shed 4 bases, with 13 bases lying between them. The germline CDR1 and CDR2 sequences are MNHEY and SVGAGI. CDR3 length: 14 amino acids. CDR3 sequence (DNA): TGTGCCAGCACAGGGAACTGGGGTAATGAAAAACTGTTTTTT. Its translation: CASTGNWGNEKLFF.

J is TRBJ2-1 and V is TRBV2, with 13 bases identical to TRBD2. Germline CDR1 reads SNHLY; CDR2 reads FYNNEI. V shed 4 bases, J shed 9 bases, and the junction held 3 bases outside the gene matches. The CDR3 has 14 amino acids. The CDR3 region is CASSGLAGGGEQFF. CDR3 nucleotides: TGTGCCAGCAGTGGACTAGCGGGAGGCGGTGAGCAGTTCTTC.

About this clone: An end of the junction does not agree with germline; a read error may underlie this. This CDR3 reads CASSYTGTVLVF. CDR3 nucleotides: TGTGCCAGCAGTTACACCGGGACAGTTTTAGTTTTT. This chain connects TRBV7-2 to TRBJ1-4; 7 nucleotides agree with TRBD1. The CDR3 runs 12 residues. CDR1 and CDR2 (germline): SGHTA, FQGNSA.

The chain carries TRBV5-1 and TRBJ1-3; D might be TRBD1 (5 bases). Per germline, CDR1 SGHRS and CDR2 YFSETQ. Trimming took off 4 bases at V and 0 bases at J, with 17 bases between the two ends. CDR3 length: 17 amino acids. CDR3 nucleotides: TGCGCCAGCAGCACGGAGAGGGGCCACCTCTCTGGAAACACCATATATTTT. This codes for CASSTERGHLSGNTIYF.

V usage is TRBV5-4 and J usage is TRBJ2-7, with TRBD1 matching 10 bases. The CDR3 has 14 residues. CDR1 is SGHNT, CDR2 YYREEE, per germline (reference sequence). The junction had 6 bases not matched to a gene; V was cut back by 3 bases and J by 6 bases. The CDR3 coding sequence is TGTGCCAGCAGCTCGGGACAGGGGTCAATCGAGCAGTACTTC. Protein sequence: CASSSGQGSIEQYF. The complete variable domain, with remaining parts taken from reference TRBV5-4 and TRBJ2-7, reads ETGVTQSPTHLIKTRGQQVTLRCSSQSGHNTVSWYQQALGQGPQFIFQYYREEENGRGNFPPRFSGLQFPNYSSELNVNALELDDSALYLCASSSGQGSIEQYFGPGTRLTVT.

This sequence joins TRBV5-1 and TRBJ2-3; TRBD2 matches at 13 bases. This CDR3 region has 16 residues. V lost 4 bases and J lost 5; bases outside the gene matches: 7. CDR1 SGHRS and CDR2 YFSETQ come from the germline V gene. CDR3 in DNA: TGCGCCAGCAGCGCGGGACTAGCGGGGACCGGAGATACGCAGTATTTT. Translation: CASSAGLAGTGDTQYF.

The chain recombines TRBV5-1 with TRBJ2-3; D gene uncertain. CDR3 size: 18 residues. V dropped 2 bases and J dropped 2 bases, with 21 bases sitting between them. Germline V CDR1 and CDR2: SGHRS, YFSETQ. The chain's CDR3 is CASSFIGQAVSSTDTQYF. The CDR3 nucleotides are TGCGCCAGCAGCTTTATCGGGCAGGCCGTTTCCTCCACAGATACGCAGTATTTT.

This rearrangement joins TRBV5-6 to TRBJ2-7; possibly TRBD2 for D (5 bases). V was clipped by 4 bases and J by 4 bases, with 9 bases between them. Germline CDR1 and CDR2: SGHDT and YYEEEE. The CDR3 has 12 amino acids. CDR3 loop: CASSQEGYEQYF. The CDR3 DNA sequence: TGTGCCAGCAGCCAAGAGGGATACGAGCAGTACTTC. The whole variable domain, filled in from reference TRBV5-6 and TRBJ2-7, reads DAGVTQSPTHLIKTRGQQVTLRCSPKSGHDTVSWYQQALGQGPQFIFQYYEEEERQRGNFPDRFSGHQFPNYSSELNVNALLLGDSALYLCASSQEGYEQYFGPGTRLTVT.